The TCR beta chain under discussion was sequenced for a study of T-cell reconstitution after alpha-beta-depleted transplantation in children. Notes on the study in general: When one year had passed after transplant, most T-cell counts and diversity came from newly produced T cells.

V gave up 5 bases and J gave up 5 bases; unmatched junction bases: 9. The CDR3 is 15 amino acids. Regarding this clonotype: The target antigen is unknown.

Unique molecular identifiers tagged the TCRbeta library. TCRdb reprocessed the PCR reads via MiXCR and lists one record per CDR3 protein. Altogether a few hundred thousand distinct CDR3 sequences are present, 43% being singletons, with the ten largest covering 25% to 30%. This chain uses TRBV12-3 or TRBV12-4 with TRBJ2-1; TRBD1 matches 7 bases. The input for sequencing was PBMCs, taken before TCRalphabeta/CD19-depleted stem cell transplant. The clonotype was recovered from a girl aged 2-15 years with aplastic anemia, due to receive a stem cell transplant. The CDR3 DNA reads TGTGCCAGCAGTCAGACAGGGTCACCACACAATGAGCAGTTCTTC. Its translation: CASSQTGSPHNEQFF.